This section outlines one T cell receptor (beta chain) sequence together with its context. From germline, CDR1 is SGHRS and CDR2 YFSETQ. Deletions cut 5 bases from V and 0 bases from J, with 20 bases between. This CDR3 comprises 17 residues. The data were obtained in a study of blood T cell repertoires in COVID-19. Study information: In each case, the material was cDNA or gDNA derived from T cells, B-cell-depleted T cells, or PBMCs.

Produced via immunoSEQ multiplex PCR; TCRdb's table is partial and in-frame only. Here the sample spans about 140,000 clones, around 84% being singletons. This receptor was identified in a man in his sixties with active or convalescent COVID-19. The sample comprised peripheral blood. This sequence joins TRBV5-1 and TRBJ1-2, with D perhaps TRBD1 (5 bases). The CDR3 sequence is CASRSPAGLGANYGYTF. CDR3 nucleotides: TGCGCCAGCAGATCGCCGGCAGGGTTGGGCGCTAACTATGGCTACACCTTC.